These 21 T cell receptor beta chains were all obtained from the same sample, sequenced in a study of blood T cell repertoires in COVID-19. Profiled with immunoSEQ multiplex PCR; TCRdb holds only in-frame clones, not every one. The repertoire holds about 400,000 clones, with just under 90% as singletons. The sequenced sample was PBMCs or T cells enriched from blood (not recorded which). The receptors derive from a woman between 25 and 40 years old who had recovered from COVID-19.

The CDR3 spells CASSFVSVSRGAKNIQYF. CDR3 DNA: TGTGCCAGCAGCTTTGTCTCGGTCAGCCGAGGGGCCAAAAACATTCAGTACTTC. The V gene is TRBV12-1, the J gene TRBJ2-4; TRBD2 reflects the table's D call only, with no check against the DNA. TRBV12-1 is annotated as a pseudogene. There are 18 residues in the CDR3.

The chain is built from TRBV5-6 and TRBJ2-7, with D possibly matching TRBD1 (5 bases). The CDR3 spans 14 residues. The ends were cut back, 6 bases at V and 2 bases at J, with 15 bases in the middle. Germline values: CDR1 SGHDT, CDR2 YYEEEE. The CDR3 nucleotides read TGTGCCAGCAAGCAGCAAGGGGTCCCCTACGAGCAGTACTTC. It translates to CASKQQGVPYEQYF.

J is TRBJ2-3 and V is TRBV24-1, with 9 bases identical to TRBD1. The CDR3 covers 15 residues. After removal of 3 bases from V and 4 bases from J, the junction contained 4 bases not matched to a gene. From germline, CDR1 is KGHDR and CDR2 SFDVKD. The CDR3 protein is CATSDDGQGSDTQYF. The CDR3 DNA sequence: TGTGCCACCAGTGATGACGGACAGGGGTCAGATACGCAGTATTTT.

This chain links TRBV2 with TRBJ1-6, with TRBD1 matching over 7 bases. The CDR3 is 14 residues long. In germline, CDR1 is SNHLY, CDR2 FYNNEI. The V and J ends lost 6 bases and 9 bases, in that order; junction bases with no gene match: 8. CDR3 region: CASRAGTAGSPLHF. CDR3 nucleotides: TGTGCCAGCAGAGCCGGGACAGCGGGTTCACCCCTCCACTTT.

This rearrangement joins TRBV12-5 to TRBJ1-4; the match to TRBD1 covers 9 bases. In germline, CDR1 is LGHNT, CDR2 FRNRAP. V was pared by 6 bases and J by 0 bases, with 8 bases of the junction left unmatched. This CDR3 has 17 amino acids. DNA for the CDR3: TGTGCTAGTGGGAATCAGGGACAGGGACCAACTAATGAAAAACTGTTTTTT. Amino acids: CASGNQGQGPTNEKLFF.

The rearrangement joins TRBV7-9 to TRBJ1-1; TRBD1 might be the D (6 bases). The V end lost 2 bases, the J end lost 0 bases, and 16 bases lay between the germline ends. The CDR3 loop spans 17 amino acids. Germline CDR1 and CDR2: SEHNR and FQNEAQ (reference sequence). CDR3 nucleotides: TGTGCCAGCAGCTTACCCGGGACATTCCTCATGAACACTGAAGCTTTCTTT. Translated, it gives CASSLPGTFLMNTEAFF.

The V and J genes are TRBV11-2 and TRBJ1-2, with D uncertain. This CDR3 region has 13 residues. Trimming took off 4 bases at V and 2 bases at J, with 8 bases between the two ends. The germline V gene has CDR1 SGHAT and CDR2 FQNNGV. The DNA of the CDR3 is TGTGCCAGCAGCTCCGAGGGAAACTATGGCTACACCTTC. This codes for CASSSEGNYGYTF.

The gene calls are TRBV9 and TRBJ1-3, with TRBD1 identical over 7 bases. Germline CDR1 reads SGDLS; CDR2 reads YYNGEE. Losses at the gene ends were 0 bases for V and 8 bases for J; bases not matched to a gene: 8. The CDR3 loop spans 15 amino acids. The CDR3 bases are TGTGCCAGCAGCGTAGGTGCAGGGGGTTCGCACACCATATATTTT. Its protein is CASSVGAGGSHTIYF.

The chain carries TRBV19 and TRBJ2-1; 7 bases are a match to TRBD1. The CDR3 totals 15 residues. V was clipped by 10 bases and J by 1 base; unmatched bases: 10. Germline V gene data show CDR1 as LNHDA and CDR2 as SQIVND (reference sequence). The CDR3 spells CATPWTGASYNEQFF. The CDR3 bases are TGTGCCACCCCGTGGACAGGCGCTTCCTACAATGAGCAGTTCTTC.

The chain carries TRBV6-2 or TRBV6-3 and TRBJ2-4; tentative D call: TRBD2 (6 bases). CDR3 length equals 15 residues. The V end lost 4 bases, the J end lost 7 bases, and 17 bases lay between the germline ends. The germline V gene encodes CDR1 MNHEY and CDR2 SVGEGT. Here the CDR3 reads CASSFYRGLENIQYF. The DNA of the CDR3 is TGTGCCAGCAGTTTTTACCGGGGGTTGGAGAACATTCAGTACTTC.

The chain joins TRBV19 to TRBJ2-7; 12 bases match TRBD1. The CDR3 sequence is 14 residues long. CDR1 is LNHDA, CDR2 SQIVND, per germline (reference sequence). V trimming: 4 bases; J trimming: 10 bases; junction bases outside the gene matches: 8. DNA for the CDR3: TGTGCCAGTAGTAGCGGGACAGGGGGCGGAATACAGTACTTC. It is translated as CASSSGTGGGIQYF.

This chain connects TRBV9 to TRBJ2-1; 8 nucleotides agree with TRBD2. With V trimmed by 0 bases and J by 6 bases, 5 bases remained unmatched. Germline V gives CDR1 SGDLS, CDR2 YYNGEE. This CDR3 contains 15 residues. The CDR3 DNA reads as TGTGCCAGCAGCGTAGTCAGTACTAGCGGCAATGAGCAGTTCTTC. It translates to CASSVVSTSGNEQFF.

This chain links TRBV11-3 with TRBJ2-2, with D tentatively TRBD1 (6 bases). The germline gives CDR1 SGHNT, CDR2 YENEEA. This CDR3 is 15 amino acids long. V gave up 4 bases and J gave up 6 bases, with 15 bases separating them. CDR3 DNA: TGTGCCAGCAGCTCCCCTGTAGAGGGGGCCGGGGAGCTGTTTTTT. This sequence encodes CASSSPVEGAGELFF.

This rearrangement joins TRBV21-1 to TRBJ1-5; the DNA was not used to check the table's D call, TRBD1. TRBV21-1 is listed as a pseudogene. The CDR3 spans 15 residues. The CDR3 loop is CASSNRDRAGQPQHF. For the CDR3, the DNA is TGTGCCAGCAGCAACCGGGACAGGGCGGGTCAGCCCCAGCATTTT.

This chain connects TRBV6-5 to TRBJ2-5; D is perhaps TRBD2 (5 bases). CDR3 size: 11 residues. The V and J ends lost 6 bases and 5 bases respectively, with 7 bases between them. Germline loops: CDR1 MNHEY, CDR2 SVGAGI. The CDR3 DNA reads TGTGCCAGCAGGACTACCGAGACCCAGTACTTC. This codes for CASRTTETQYF.

The gene calls are TRBV28 and TRBJ2-7; D not resolved. Germline CDR1 MDHEN, CDR2 SYDVKM. This CDR3 is 13 amino acids long. V lost 2 bases and J lost 2, with 7 bases in between. The CDR3: CASSLTGAYEQYF. The CDR3 coding sequence is TGTGCCAGCAGTTTAACCGGAGCCTACGAGCAGTACTTC.

The rearrangement joins TRBV11-1 to TRBJ2-1, with 8 bases that match TRBD2. The CDR3 loop spans 16 amino acids. Germline trimming cut 3 bases from V and 1 base from J; bases unmatched to any gene: 5. CDR1 and CDR2 from the germline V gene are SGHAT and FQDESV (reference sequence). The CDR3 reads CASSLGSSGSYNEQFF. In DNA, the CDR3 is TGTGCCAGCAGCTTGGGGTCTAGCGGGTCCTACAATGAGCAGTTCTTC.

The chain links TRBV18 to TRBJ2-1; 16 nucleotides line up with TRBD2. With 4 bases clipped from V and 7 bases from J, the junction kept 7 bases outside the gene matches. CDR1 and CDR2 (germline): KGHSH, LQKENI. The CDR3 contains 17 residues. The CDR3 region has the DNA TGTGCCAGCTCACGGATGGGACTAGCGGGAGGGTTTAATGAGCAGTTCTTC. The encoded protein is CASSRMGLAGGFNEQFF.

The chain recombines TRBV19 with TRBJ1-1, with D tentatively TRBD1 (5 bases). Germline CDR1 reads LNHDA; CDR2 reads SQIVND (reference sequence). This CDR3 has 17 residues. V was clipped by 4 bases and J by 0 bases, with 18 bases between them. The CDR3 region is CASSKAPGGAVNTEAFF. CDR3 in DNA: TGTGCCAGTAGTAAGGCCCCTGGAGGGGCGGTGAACACTGAAGCTTTCTTT.

V and J are TRBV9 and TRBJ1-1; D uncertain. V lost 3 bases and J lost 1, with 4 bases in between. The CDR3 covers 12 residues. CDR1 is SGDLS and CDR2 is YYNGEE in the germline V gene. CDR3 nucleotide sequence: TGTGCCAGCAGCGGAGAGAACACTGAAGCTTTCTTT. It translates to CASSGENTEAFF.

The rearrangement links TRBV27 to TRBJ2-7; 13 bases are shared with TRBD2. CDR1 MNHEY and CDR2 SMNVEV come from the germline V gene (reference sequence). The CDR3 totals 20 residues. V lost 8 bases to trimming and J lost 5 bases; unmatched junction nucleotides: 24. CDR3 in amino acids: CASGPSGLGGLAGEGDEQYF. The CDR3, as DNA: TGTGCCAGCGGGCCCTCAGGGCTGGGTGGACTAGCGGGAGAGGGAGACGAGCAGTACTTC.